This T cell receptor (beta chain) emerged from a study of T cells in Graves' hyperthyroidism and ophthalmopathy. Findings and limits, study-wide: Blood also showed most of the thyroid clonotypes that were expanded above 0.001.

Hyperthyroidism had been newly diagnosed in patients aged 18 to 65, and its duration was under 2 months. Thyroid ultrasound and orbital computed tomography, with clinical symptoms and serum thyroxine and TRAb, informed diagnoses. Amplification of TCR beta CDR3 regions used RNA as the template. HTBI primers were the set used in a first-round RT-PCR of the TCR CDR3. TCRdb reanalysed the multiplex PCR reads using MiXCR and keeps one entry per CDR3 protein. The repertoire holds 750,000 to 950,000 distinct CDR3 sequences, with around 38% as singletons. Many counts were recorded for this clonotype. Its antigen is unidentified. There are 12 residues in the CDR3. Looked up from germline, CDR1 is SEHNR and CDR2 is FQNEAQ (reference sequence). Trimming took 6 bases from V and 7 from J; bases not matched to a gene: 5.

The V call is TRBV7-9, the J call TRBJ2-7; 8 bases fit TRBD1. This TCR was recovered from a man between 18 and 29 years old with Graves' hyperthyroidism. Sequences were obtained from blood. CDR3 loop: CASSRTGKEQYF. The DNA for the CDR3 is TGTGCCAGCAGTAGGACAGGGAAAGAGCAGTACTTC.